Described below is a single T cell receptor (beta chain) sequence and its context. This record comes from a study of blood T cell repertoires in COVID-19. The wider study: Acute-phase and convalescent COVID-19 samples originated in the United States, Italy and Spain. PBMCs, B-cell-depleted T cells, or T cells were the source of the cDNA or gDNA that made up the material.

Participants spanned ages about 18 to 90 years and resided in about two dozen US areas. Original analysis: Amplification from reference gene primers served as the basis for estimated nucleated cell counts. Sequenced by immunoSEQ multiplex PCR; TCRdb stores in-frame clones only, minus some. D and trimming come from the DNA, and the V and J calls and clone size come from that table. This sample yields some 340,000 clones, of which 90% are seen a single time; around 3.9% belongs to the top ten. The CDR3 loop spans 15 amino acids. The trim removed 7 bases at V and 4 bases at J, leaving 8 bases unmatched. Germline V gives CDR1 SNHLY, CDR2 FYNNEI.

The sequencing sample was made of PBMCs or T cells enriched from blood (not recorded which). V usage is TRBV2 and J usage is TRBJ1-3; TRBD1 aligns across 9 bases. The sequence came from a woman under 40 who had been exposed to COVID-19. Here the CDR3 DNA reads TGTGCCAGCAATCAACAGGGGGCGAAAGGAAACACCATATATTTT. Its protein is CASNQQGAKGNTIYF.